This is a list of T cell receptor beta chains from one sample in a study of Ad26.COV2.S vaccination and SARS-CoV-2 variants. TCRdb's table, derived via immunoSEQ multiplex PCR, lists solely in-frame clones and lacks some. The data contain approximately 400,000 clones, more than 75% of them singletons. Sequences were derived from peripheral blood, sampled in a trial of Ad26.COV2.S vaccine versus placebo. These receptors were taken from a person between 18 and 59 years old who received the Ad26.COV2.S COVID-19 vaccine or a placebo. Both conserved end residues are part of each CDR3. Each record gives: D gene, V gene, clone size, J gene, CDR3 protein, CDR3 DNA. The D gene is left open where the match is weak. Clone size is not always given. Where it is, it says once, few, many or a class for expanded clones.

NA	TRBV4-3	NA	TRBJ2-5	CASSQERGARGWETQYF	TGCGCCAGCAGCCAAGAAAGGGGGGCAAGGGGTTGGGAGACCCAGTACTTC
NA	TRBV27	NA	TRBJ1-6	CASSKPGQARGTLHF	TGTGCCAGCTCGAAACCCGGGCAGGCCCGCGGGACCCTCCACTTT
TRBD2	TRBV5-4	NA	TRBJ2-7	CASSLAGGGVGYEQYF	TGTGCCAGCAGCTTGGCGGGGGGAGGGGTTGGCTACGAGCAGTACTTC
NA	TRBV19	NA	TRBJ1-6	CASSAGTDNSPLHF	TGTGCCAGTAGTGCCGGGACTGATAATTCACCCCTCCACTTT
NA	TRBV6-1	NA	TRBJ1-1	CASSEASGRWEEDTEAFF	TGTGCCAGCAGTGAAGCGTCAGGGAGGTGGGAAGAGGACACTGAAGCTTTCTTT
TRBD1	TRBV7-9	NA	TRBJ1-5	CASSLGGGGQPQHF	TGTGCCAGCAGCTTAGGAGGGGGCGGACAGCCCCAGCATTTT
NA	TRBV24-1	NA	TRBJ2-1	CATSDPRTRDEQFF	TGTGCCACCAGTGACCCGCGTACTAGGGATGAGCAGTTCTTC
NA	TRBV14	many	TRBJ2-7	CASSQFVQAEQYF	TGTGCCAGCAGCCAATTTGTCCAGGCTGAGCAGTACTTC
NA	TRBV5-1	NA	TRBJ2-7	CASSLAFGTRDSYEQYF	TGCGCCAGCAGCTTAGCTTTTGGGACACGGGATTCCTACGAGCAGTACTTC
TRBD1	TRBV10-1	NA	TRBJ1-2	CASSRDSSNYGYTF	TGCGCCAGCAGCAGGGACAGCTCTAACTATGGCTACACCTTC
TRBD1	TRBV15	NA	TRBJ1-2	CATSRDRGTGDGYTF	TGTGCCACCAGCAGAGATCGTGGGACAGGGGATGGCTACACCTTC
TRBD1	TRBV5-1	NA	TRBJ1-1	CASSTRQGNTEAFF	TGCGCCAGCAGCACACGACAGGGGAACACTGAAGCTTTCTTT
NA	TRBV28	NA	TRBJ1-5	CASSLRGLRNQPQHF	TGTGCCAGCAGCTTGAGGGGTTTAAGGAATCAGCCCCAGCATTTT
TRBD2	TRBV5-1	NA	TRBJ2-5	CASSRDPSGRGDETQYF	TGCGCCAGCAGCCGGGACCCTAGCGGGCGAGGAGACGAGACCCAGTACTTC
NA	TRBV4-3	NA	TRBJ2-3	CASSHDRVGTDTQYF	TGCGCCAGCAGCCACGACCGCGTGGGCACAGATACGCAGTATTTT
NA	TRBV5-4	NA	TRBJ2-7	CASSSFPSAHEQYF	TGTGCCAGCAGCTCATTCCCTAGCGCCCACGAGCAGTACTTC
NA	TRBV18	NA	TRBJ2-2	CASSPSLLTGELFF	TGTGCCAGCTCACCAAGTCTACTTACGGGGGAGCTGTTTTTT
NA	TRBV21-1	NA	TRBJ2-7	CASSKRSPEQYF	TGTGCCAGCAGCAAAAGAAGCCCTGAGCAGTACTTC
NA	TRBV7-8	NA	TRBJ2-6	CASRGSGANVLTF	TGTGCCAGCAGGGGCTCTGGGGCCAACGTCCTGACTTTC
TRBD1	TRBV5-1	NA	TRBJ2-2	CASSWTPGQGRNGELFF	TGCGCCAGCAGCTGGACCCCCGGACAGGGACGGAACGGGGAGCTGTTTTTT
NA	TRBV6-2/TRBV6-3	NA	TRBJ2-7	CASSYSRGVWDEQYF	TGTGCCAGCAGTTACTCAAGGGGGGTATGGGACGAGCAGTACTTC
TRBD2	TRBV7-2	NA	TRBJ2-1	CASSYGTSEVNEQFF	TGTGCCAGCAGCTACGGGACTAGCGAGGTAAATGAGCAGTTCTTC
NA	TRBV19	NA	TRBJ2-4	CASREGGLAKNIQYF	TGTGCCAGTAGGGAGGGGGGCCTAGCCAAAAACATTCAGTACTTC
TRBD2	TRBV5-1	NA	TRBJ2-1	CASSFGLADYNEQFF	TGCGCCAGCAGCTTTGGACTAGCGGACTACAATGAGCAGTTCTTC
TRBD2	TRBV14	NA	TRBJ2-3	CASSQELAGTDTQYF	TGTGCCAGCAGCCAAGAACTAGCGGGGACAGATACGCAGTATTTT
NA	TRBV2	once	TRBJ2-7	CASSDGTNYEQYF	TGTGCCAGCAGTGACGGGACGAACTACGAGCAGTACTTC
NA	TRBV7-2	NA	TRBJ2-1	CASSPNVGMISSYNEQFF	TGTGCCAGCAGCCCCAACGTGGGGATGATAAGCTCCTACAATGAGCAGTTCTTC
TRBD1	TRBV6-5	NA	TRBJ2-5	CASSIGQGATTQYF	TGTGCCAGCAGTATTGGACAGGGGGCTACGACCCAGTACTTC
NA	TRBV7-2	NA	TRBJ2-7	CASSLGSTGRNEQYF	TGTGCCAGCAGCTTAGGTTCGACAGGGAGGAACGAGCAGTACTTC
NA	TRBV20-1	NA	TRBJ2-7	CSASGVDEQYF	TGCAGTGCTAGTGGGGTTGACGAGCAGTACTTC
TRBD2	TRBV27	NA	TRBJ2-3	CASSQTPRGEGTQYF	TGTGCCAGCAGTCAAACCCCGCGGGGGGAAGGTACGCAGTATTTT
NA	TRBV9	NA	TRBJ2-5	CASSVAWLAGETQYF	TGTGCCAGCAGCGTAGCTTGGCTAGCCGGGGAGACCCAGTACTTC
TRBD2	TRBV9	NA	TRBJ2-1	CASSVQGTSGLNEQFF	TGTGCCAGCAGCGTTCAAGGGACTAGCGGTCTCAATGAGCAGTTCTTC
NA	TRBV7-8	NA	TRBJ1-6	CASSLVAGSPINSPLHF	TGTGCCAGCAGCTTAGTAGCGGGTTCCCCTATTAATTCACCCCTCCACTTT
NA	TRBV4-1	NA	TRBJ2-2	CASSHGTHDTGELFF	TGCGCCAGCAGCCACGGGACGCACGACACCGGGGAGCTGTTTTTT
TRBD1	TRBV7-2	NA	TRBJ1-2	CASSSQGALTNYGYTF	TGTGCCAGCAGCTCGCAGGGGGCGCTGACCAACTATGGCTACACCTTC